This T cell receptor (beta chain) comes out of a study of T cell responses to AZD1222 COVID-19 vaccine (dated by TCRdb to the early 2020s). The study in broad terms: AZD1222 recipients with second doses at about 4 weeks or about 12 weeks were pooled, because spike-specific TCR depth and breadth did not differ between schedules. A total of 230 to 250 trial participants underwent TCR sequencing, of whom 200 to 220 had received two doses of AZD1222 and some 25 had received two doses of the MenACWY control vaccine. Trial participants were enrolled by age into subgroups of 18-55, 56-69 and 70-plus years, and around 150, 28 and 57 TCR-sequenced participants, respectively, were included in these subgroups. The paper as a whole reports these results and caveats: Epitopes outside the regions mutated in the B.1.351 and B.1.1.7 variants were reportedly recognized by nearly half of the unique spike-specific TCRs. Participants were mostly white British, with more females than males. The authors suggested clonal diversity may have been underestimated. In the small 56-69-year group, the increase in depth fell short of significance, most likely because of low power. After two AZD1222 doses, both the breadth and the depth of spike-specific TCRs were significantly higher than at day 0 and than in MenACWY recipients. Because no day 14 peak-response samples were available, repertoires were characterized only after the peak T cell response. Conclusions about previously exposed vaccinees are limited, since just a handful of AZD1222 recipients were seropositive for SARS-CoV-2 at baseline. The vaccine-associated CD4 TCRs covered the entire spike protein, and the dominant responses fell in regions 160-218 and 743-854.

The CDR3 spans 15 residues, from the cysteine through the phenylalanine. Kept here is only the CDR3 DNA, which spans 45 bases and is read in frame from base 1. V is clipped by 2 bases and J by 1 base, and the sequence between their germline boundaries is 11 bases long. From a lookup of the germline V gene, CDR1 and CDR2 are WSHSY and SAAADI. The CDR3 regions of human TCRbeta chains were analyzed by immunosequencing. Regarding the original processing steps: TCRs in the repertoires were compared against a reference library of SARS-CoV-2-specific TCRs that had been generated with the MIRA antigen-specificity platform. Breadth was defined as the fraction of unique TCRs that were SARS-CoV-2-associated, and depth was defined as the fraction of total T cells that were SARS-CoV-2-associated. Using the MIRA data, every spike-specific TCR was mapped to the spike region that the TCR reacted to and assigned to either a CD4 or a CD8 class. Log10-transformed breadth and depth values were compared by one-way ANOVA with Sidak's multiple comparisons tests. TCRdb limited this immuneACCESS table to in-frame rearrangements with V and J called. A share of clones is missing; checked studies link under half to unresolved V genes, and the rest is unexplained. V, J and clone size were drawn from that table, and D and trimming were deduced from the DNA. Recorded for this sample are over 150,000 clones; 87% of them occurred a single time. Less than 3% of the sample comes from the top ten.

The time point label for this specimen denotes: baseline before first vaccination. The vaccinee samples were drawn from two UK trials, COV001 and COV002, one of which was a single-blind randomized controlled phase 2/3 trial testing AZD1222 (ChAdOx1 nCoV-19) in healthy adults. For TCRbeta chain sequencing, PBMC samples were collected from trial participants at day 0 and at day 28 after the second dose. Points on this clone: The antigen it recognizes is unknown. No clone much larger than this one lies a single base away; base qualities are absent.

Recombination linked TRBV10-2 to TRBJ1-1, with the D segment identity uncertain. Sequences were derived from peripheral blood, sampled on day 0 of AZD1222 vaccination. This clonotype was obtained from an adult in good health. Read as DNA, the sequence is TGCGCCAGCAGTGAGGGGTCACTTTGGAACACTGAAGCTTTCTTT. This yields the protein CASSEGSLWNTEAFF.